This T cell receptor beta chain was recorded in a study of post-analysis software for immune sequencing data. CDR1 and CDR2 from the germline V gene are SQVTM and ANQGSEA. This CDR3 has 12 residues. Trimming removed 4 bases from V and 7 bases from J; junction bases left unmatched: 6. This clonotype occurred many times. The antigen is not known. Every TCR beta cDNA library bore unique molecular identifiers. MiXCR, run by TCRdb on the PCR reads, gives a single entry per CDR3 protein. The data contain 650,000 to 900,000 distinct CDR3 sequences, approximately 44% of them seen just once; the ten biggest clones take up around 4.7%. Study-level results: About 5 TRBV segments, including TRBV5-6, TRBV5-1 and TRBV20-1, were more frequent in patients than controls. The study found significantly lower normalized Chao1 diversity in multiple sclerosis patients than in controls.

This receptor was obtained from a girl aged 10 to 17 with multiple sclerosis. Sequencing was done on a sample of blood. V and J are TRBV29-1 and TRBJ1-2, with 7 positions matching TRBD1. CDR3 coding DNA: TGCAGCGTTGGGGACAGAGTCCGTGGCTACACCTTC. Protein sequence: CSVGDRVRGYTF.